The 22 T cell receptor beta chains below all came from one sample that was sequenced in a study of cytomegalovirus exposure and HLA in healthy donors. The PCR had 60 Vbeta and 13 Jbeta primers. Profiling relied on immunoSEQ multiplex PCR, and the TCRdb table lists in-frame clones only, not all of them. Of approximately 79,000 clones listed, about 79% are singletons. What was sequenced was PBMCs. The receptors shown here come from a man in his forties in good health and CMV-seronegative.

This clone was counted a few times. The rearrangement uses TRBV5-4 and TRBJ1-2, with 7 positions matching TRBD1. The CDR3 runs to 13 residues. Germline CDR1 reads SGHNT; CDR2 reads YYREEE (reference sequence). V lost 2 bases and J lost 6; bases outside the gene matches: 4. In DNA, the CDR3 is TGTGCCAGCAGCTTCACAGGGGTACATGGCTACACCTTC. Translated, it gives CASSFTGVHGYTF.

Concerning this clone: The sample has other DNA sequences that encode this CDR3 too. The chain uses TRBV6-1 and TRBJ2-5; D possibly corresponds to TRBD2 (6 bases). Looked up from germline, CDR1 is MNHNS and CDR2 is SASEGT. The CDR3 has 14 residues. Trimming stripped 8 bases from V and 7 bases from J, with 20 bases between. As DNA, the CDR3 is TGTGCCAGCTCTACGGGAGATTGGGTTGCGACCCAGTACTTC. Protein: CASSTGDWVATQYF.

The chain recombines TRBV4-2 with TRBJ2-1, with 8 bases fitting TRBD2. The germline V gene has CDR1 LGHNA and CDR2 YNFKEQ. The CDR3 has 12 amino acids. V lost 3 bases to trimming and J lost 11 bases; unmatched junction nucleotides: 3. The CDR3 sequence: CASSQNSGKQFF. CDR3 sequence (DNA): TGTGCCAGCAGCCAGAATAGCGGGAAGCAGTTCTTC.

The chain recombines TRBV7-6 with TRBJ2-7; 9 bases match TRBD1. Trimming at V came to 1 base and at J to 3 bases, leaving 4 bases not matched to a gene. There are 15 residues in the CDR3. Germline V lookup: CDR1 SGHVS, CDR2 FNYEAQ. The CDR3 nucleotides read TGTGCCAGCAGCTTAGGGGGACAGGGATACTACGAGCAGTACTTC. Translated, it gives CASSLGGQGYYEQYF.

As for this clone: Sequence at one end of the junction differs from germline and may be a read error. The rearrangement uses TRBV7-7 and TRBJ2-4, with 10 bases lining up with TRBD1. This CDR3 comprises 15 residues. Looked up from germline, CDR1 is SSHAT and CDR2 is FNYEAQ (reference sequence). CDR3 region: CASRKDRGSKNIQYF. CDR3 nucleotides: TGTGCTAGCAGGAAGGACAGGGGGAGCAAAAACATTCAGTACTTC.

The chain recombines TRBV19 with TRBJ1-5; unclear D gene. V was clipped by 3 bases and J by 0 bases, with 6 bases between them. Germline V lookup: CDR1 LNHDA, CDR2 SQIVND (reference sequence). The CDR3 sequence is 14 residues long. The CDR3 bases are TGTGCCAGTAGTATGCACAGTAGCAATCAGCCCCAGCATTTT. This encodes CASSMHSSNQPQHF.

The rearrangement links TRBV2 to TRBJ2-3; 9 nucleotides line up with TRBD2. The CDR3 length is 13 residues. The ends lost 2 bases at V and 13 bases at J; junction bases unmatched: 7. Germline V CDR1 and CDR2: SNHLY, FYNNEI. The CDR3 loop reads CASSERGSGRKYF. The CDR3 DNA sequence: TGTGCCAGCAGTGAACGAGGTAGCGGGAGAAAGTATTTT.

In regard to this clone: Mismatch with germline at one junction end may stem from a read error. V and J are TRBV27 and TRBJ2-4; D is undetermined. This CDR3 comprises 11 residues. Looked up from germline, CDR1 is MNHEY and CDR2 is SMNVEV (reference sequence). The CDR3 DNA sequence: TGTGCCAGCTCCCATGAGAACAGTCAGTACTTC. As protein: CASSHENSQYF.

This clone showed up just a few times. The CDR3, as DNA: TGTGCCATCAGTGAGTCTATGGGAGGGAGGGCCGGTGAGCAGTTCTTC. Encoded protein: CAISESMGGRAGEQFF. V usage is TRBV10-3 and J usage is TRBJ2-1, with 7 nucleotides matching TRBD2. The germline V gene encodes CDR1 ENHRY and CDR2 SYGVKD. The J segment lost 9 bases and the V segment lost 0 bases, leaving 11 bases of the junction unmatched. CDR3 size: 16 residues.

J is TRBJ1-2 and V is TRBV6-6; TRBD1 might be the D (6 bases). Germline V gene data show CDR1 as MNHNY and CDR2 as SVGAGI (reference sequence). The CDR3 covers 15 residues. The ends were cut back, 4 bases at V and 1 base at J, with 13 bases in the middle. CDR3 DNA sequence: TGTGCCAGCAGTTCCCACCAGGGGAGTAACTATGGCTACACCTTC. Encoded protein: CASSSHQGSNYGYTF.

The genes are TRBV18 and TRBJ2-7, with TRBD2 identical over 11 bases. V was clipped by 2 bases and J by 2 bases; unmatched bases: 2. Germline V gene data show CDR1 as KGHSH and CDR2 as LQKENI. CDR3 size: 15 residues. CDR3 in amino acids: CASSPLAGGPYEQYF. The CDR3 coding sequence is TGTGCCAGCTCACCATTAGCGGGAGGGCCCTACGAGCAGTACTTC.

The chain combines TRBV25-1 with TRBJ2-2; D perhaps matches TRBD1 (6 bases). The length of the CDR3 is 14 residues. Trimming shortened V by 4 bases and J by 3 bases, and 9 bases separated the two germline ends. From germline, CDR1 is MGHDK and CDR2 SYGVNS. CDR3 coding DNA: TGTGCCAGCAGTGTACAGGGAGACACCGGGGAGCTGTTTTTT. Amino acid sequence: CASSVQGDTGELFF.

CDR3 DNA: TGTGCCAGCCAATCGCGCTCTGGGGCCAACGTCCTGACTTTC. Protein product: CASQSRSGANVLTF. The J gene is TRBJ2-6, the V gene TRBV9; no definite D call. Germline CDR1 SGDLS, CDR2 YYNGEE. The CDR3 extends over 14 amino acids. Trimming shortened V by 7 bases and J by 0 bases, and 8 bases separated the two germline ends.

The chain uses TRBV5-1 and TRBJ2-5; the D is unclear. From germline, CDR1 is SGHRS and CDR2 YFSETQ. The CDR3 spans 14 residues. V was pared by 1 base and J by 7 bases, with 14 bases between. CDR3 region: CASSLSHGYGTQYF. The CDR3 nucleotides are TGCGCCAGCAGCTTGAGCCACGGGTACGGGACCCAGTACTTC. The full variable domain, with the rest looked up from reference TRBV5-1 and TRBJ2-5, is KAGVTQTPRYLIKTRGQQVTLSCSPISGHRSVSWYQQTPGQGLQFLFEYFSETQRNKGNFPGRFSGRQFSNSRSEMNVSTLELGDSALYLCASSLSHGYGTQYFGPGTRLLVL.

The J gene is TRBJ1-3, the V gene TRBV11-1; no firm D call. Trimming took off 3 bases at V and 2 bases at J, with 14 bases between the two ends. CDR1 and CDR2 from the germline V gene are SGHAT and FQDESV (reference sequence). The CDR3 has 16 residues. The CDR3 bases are TGTGCCAGCAGCTTTGGTCTCCTGGAGCCTGGAAACACCATATATTTT. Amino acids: CASSFGLLEPGNTIYF.

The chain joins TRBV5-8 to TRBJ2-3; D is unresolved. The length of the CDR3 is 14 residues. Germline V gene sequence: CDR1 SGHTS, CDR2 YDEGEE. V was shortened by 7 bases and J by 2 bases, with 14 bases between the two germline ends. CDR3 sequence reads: CASPGGVDTDTQYF. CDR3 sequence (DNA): TGTGCCAGCCCCGGTGGAGTTGACACAGATACGCAGTATTTT. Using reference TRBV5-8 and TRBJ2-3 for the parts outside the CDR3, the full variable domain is EAGVTQSPTHLIKTRGQQATLRCSPISGHTSVYWYQQALGLGLQFLLWYDEGEERNRGNFPPRFSGRQFPNYSSELNVNALELEDSALYLCASPGGVDTDTQYFGPGTRLTVL.

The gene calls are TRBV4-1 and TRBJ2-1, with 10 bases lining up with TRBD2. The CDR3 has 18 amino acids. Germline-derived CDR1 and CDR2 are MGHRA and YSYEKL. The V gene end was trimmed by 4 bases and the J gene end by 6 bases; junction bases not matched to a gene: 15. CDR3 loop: CASSREEITSGTLNEQFF. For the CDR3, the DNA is TGCGCCAGCAGCCGGGAAGAGATTACTAGCGGGACCCTCAATGAGCAGTTCTTC.

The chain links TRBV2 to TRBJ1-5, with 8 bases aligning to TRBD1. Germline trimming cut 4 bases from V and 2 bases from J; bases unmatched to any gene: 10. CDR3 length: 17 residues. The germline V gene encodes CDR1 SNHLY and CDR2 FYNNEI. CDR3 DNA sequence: TGTGCCAGCAGTGGGACAGGGACTTGGCGGGGCAATCAGCCCCAGCATTTT. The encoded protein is CASSGTGTWRGNQPQHF.

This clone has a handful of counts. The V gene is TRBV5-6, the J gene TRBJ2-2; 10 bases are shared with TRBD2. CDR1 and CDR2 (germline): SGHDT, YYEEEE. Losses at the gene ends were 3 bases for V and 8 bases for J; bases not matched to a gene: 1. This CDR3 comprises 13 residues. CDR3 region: CASSWGLAGELFF. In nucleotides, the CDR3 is TGTGCCAGCAGCTGGGGACTAGCGGGGGAGCTGTTTTTT.

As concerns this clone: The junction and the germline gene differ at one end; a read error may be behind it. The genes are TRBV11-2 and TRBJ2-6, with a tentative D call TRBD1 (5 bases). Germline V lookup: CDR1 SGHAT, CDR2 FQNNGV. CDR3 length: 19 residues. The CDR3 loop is CASSLARPRTLSGANGLTF. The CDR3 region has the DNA TGTGCCAGCAGCTTAGCCCGCCCGCGGACGCTCTCTGGGGCCAACGGCCTGACTTTC. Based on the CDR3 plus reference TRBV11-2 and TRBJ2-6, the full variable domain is EAGVAQSPRYKIIEKRQSVAFWCNPISGHATLYWYQQILGQGPKLLIQFQNNGVVDDSQLPKDRFSAERLKGVDSTLKIQPAKLEDSAVYLCASSLARPRTLSGANGLTFGAGSRLTVL.

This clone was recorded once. The CDR3 DNA sequence: TGTGCCAGCCGGTTTCCATCGCGTGAAAAACTGTTTTTT. Protein product: CASRFPSREKLFF. V is TRBV6-1 and J is TRBJ1-4; D remains unclear. V lost 8 bases and J lost 7, with 14 bases in between. Germline assignment: CDR1 MNHNS and CDR2 SASEGT. The CDR3 sequence is 13 residues long.

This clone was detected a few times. Here the CDR3 DNA reads TGTGCCAGCAGTTTATTCAGGGACAGGGCGGATCAGCCCCAGCATTTT. Translated: CASSLFRDRADQPQHF. This chain connects TRBV28 to TRBJ1-5, with 9 bases that match TRBD1. After removal of 1 base from V and 5 bases from J, the junction contained 6 bases not matched to a gene. Germline V gene data show CDR1 as MDHEN and CDR2 as SYDVKM. CDR3 length equals 16 residues.